A selection of T cell receptor beta chains follows, all from one sample in a study of shared clonotypes between healthy human individuals. The data were produced by immunoSEQ multiplex PCR, yet TCRdb's version contains in-frame clones alone and is incomplete. Of a few million clones detected, 95% appear once; the ten largest clones hold 0.13%. The specimen was naive CD4+ T cells sorted from blood. The receptor source for this set is a young man in good health. CDR3s leave out the opening cysteine and the closing phenylalanine or tryptophan.

j_call: TRBJ2-5
v_call: TRBV5-1
cdr3_aa: ASSLAGGQETQY

j_call: TRBJ2-1
v_call: TRBV10-3
cdr3_aa: AISEARQGQF

j_call: TRBJ1-3
v_call: TRBV6-6
cdr3_aa: ASRGGSSGNTIY

j_call: TRBJ1-1
v_call: TRBV6-1
cdr3_aa: ASRKIQGNSEAF

j_call: TRBJ2-1
v_call: TRBV7-2
cdr3_aa: ASSLAHGVANEQF

j_call: TRBJ2-5
v_call: TRBV7-2
cdr3_aa: ASRSGVIQETQY

j_call: TRBJ2-7
v_call: TRBV18
cdr3_aa: ASSPLGHSYEQY

j_call: TRBJ1-5
v_call: TRBV4-2
cdr3_aa: ASSRPRAYGNQPQH

j_call: TRBJ1-1
v_call: TRBV27
cdr3_aa: ASRSRGTGSGNTEAF

j_call: TRBJ1-1
v_call: TRBV7-3
cdr3_aa: ASSFQENTEAF

j_call: TRBJ1-6
v_call: TRBV7-3
cdr3_aa: ASSLDRGSPLH

j_call: TRBJ2-1
v_call: TRBV9
cdr3_aa: ASSGGTAEQF

j_call: TRBJ2-2
v_call: TRBV2
cdr3_aa: ASSVVNTGELF

j_call: TRBJ1-3
v_call: TRBV18
cdr3_aa: ASSEGQAGNTIY

j_call: TRBJ2-5
v_call: TRBV7-9
cdr3_aa: ASSLDFSTQETQY

j_call: TRBJ2-2
v_call: TRBV11-3
cdr3_aa: ASSQNRDRQNTGELF

j_call: TRBJ1-5
v_call: TRBV19
cdr3_aa: ASSIGGIGGFQPQH

j_call: TRBJ2-2
v_call: TRBV30
cdr3_aa: AWTGWGTTGELF

j_call: TRBJ1-2
v_call: TRBV19
cdr3_aa: ASSPRDRDAGYT

j_call: TRBJ1-6
v_call: TRBV11-1
cdr3_aa: ASSLAGEGTPLH